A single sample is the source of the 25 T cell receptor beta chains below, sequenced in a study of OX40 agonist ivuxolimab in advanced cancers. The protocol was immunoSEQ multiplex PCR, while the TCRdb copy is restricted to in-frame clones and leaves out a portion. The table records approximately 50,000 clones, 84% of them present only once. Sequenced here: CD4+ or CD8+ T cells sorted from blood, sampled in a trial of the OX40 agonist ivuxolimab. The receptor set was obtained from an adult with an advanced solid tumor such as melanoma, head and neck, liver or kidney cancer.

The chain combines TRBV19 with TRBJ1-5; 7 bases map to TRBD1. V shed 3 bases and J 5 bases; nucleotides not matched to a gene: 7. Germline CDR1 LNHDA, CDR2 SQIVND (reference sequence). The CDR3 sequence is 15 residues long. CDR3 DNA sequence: TGTGCCAGTAGTATTGTCGGGACAGCCTATCAGCCCCAGCATTTT. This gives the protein CASSIVGTAYQPQHF.

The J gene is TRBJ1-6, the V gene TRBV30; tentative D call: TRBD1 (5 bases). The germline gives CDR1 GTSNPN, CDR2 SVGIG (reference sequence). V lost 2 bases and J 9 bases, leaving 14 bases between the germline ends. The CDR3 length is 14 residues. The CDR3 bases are TGTGCCTGGAGTCTCGGGGGTGCGGGTTCACCCCTCCACTTT. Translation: CAWSLGGAGSPLHF.

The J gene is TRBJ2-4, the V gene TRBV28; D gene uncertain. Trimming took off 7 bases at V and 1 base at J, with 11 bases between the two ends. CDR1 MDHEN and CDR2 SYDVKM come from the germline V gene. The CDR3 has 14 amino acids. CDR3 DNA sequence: TGTGCCAGCACCCCCCCGGGTGCCAAAAACATTCAGTACTTC. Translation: CASTPPGAKNIQYF.

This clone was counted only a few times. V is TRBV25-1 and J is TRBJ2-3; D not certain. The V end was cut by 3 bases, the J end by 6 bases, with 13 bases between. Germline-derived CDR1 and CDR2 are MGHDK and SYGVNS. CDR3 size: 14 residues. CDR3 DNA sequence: TGTGCCAGCAGTGATGGGCTAGGACGGGATACGCAGTATTTT. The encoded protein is CASSDGLGRDTQYF.

CDR3 amino acids: CASSIDGTVIGDTQYF. The CDR3 nucleotides are TGTGCCAGTAGTATAGATGGGACAGTGATCGGAGATACGCAGTATTTT. This chain connects TRBV19 to TRBJ2-3; TRBD1 matches at 7 bases. The CDR3 is 16 residues long. With V trimmed by 0 bases and J by 5 bases, 8 bases remained unmatched. Looked up from germline, CDR1 is LNHDA and CDR2 is SQIVND (reference sequence).

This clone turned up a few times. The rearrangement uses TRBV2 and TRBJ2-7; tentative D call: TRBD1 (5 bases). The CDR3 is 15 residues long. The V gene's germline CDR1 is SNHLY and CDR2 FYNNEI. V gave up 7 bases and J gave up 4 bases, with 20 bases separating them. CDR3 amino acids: CASIPGGKGWYEQYF. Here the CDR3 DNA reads TGTGCCAGCATTCCAGGTGGAAAGGGGTGGTACGAGCAGTACTTC. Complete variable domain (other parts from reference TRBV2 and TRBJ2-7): EPEVTQTPSHQVTQMGQEVILRCVPISNHLYFYWYRQILGQKVEFLVSFYNNEISEKSEIFDDQFSVERPDGSNFTLKIRSTKLEDSAMYFCASIPGGKGWYEQYFGPGTRLTVT.

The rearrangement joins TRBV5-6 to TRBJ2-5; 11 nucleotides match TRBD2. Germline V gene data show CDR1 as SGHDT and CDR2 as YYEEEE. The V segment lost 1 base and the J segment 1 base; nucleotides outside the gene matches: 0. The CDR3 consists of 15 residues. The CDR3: CASSLTSGGQETQYF. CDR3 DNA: TGTGCCAGCAGCTTGACTAGCGGGGGCCAAGAGACCCAGTACTTC.

The CDR3 protein is CASSHPGQNYGYTF. The CDR3, as DNA: TGCGCCAGCAGCCACCCCGGACAGAACTATGGCTACACCTTC. The chain carries TRBV4-1 and TRBJ1-2; D perhaps matches TRBD1 (6 bases). Trimming left V 3 bases short and J 2 bases short, with 10 bases between. Germline V gene sequence: CDR1 MGHRA, CDR2 YSYEKL. The CDR3 extends over 14 amino acids.

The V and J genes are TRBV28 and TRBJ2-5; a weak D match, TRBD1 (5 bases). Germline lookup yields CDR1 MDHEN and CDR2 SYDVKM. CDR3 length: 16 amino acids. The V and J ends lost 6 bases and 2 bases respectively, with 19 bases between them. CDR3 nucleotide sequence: TGTGCCAGCAGGGGGTTCGCAGGGTCAGGGCAAGAGACCCAGTACTTC. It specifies CASRGFAGSGQETQYF.

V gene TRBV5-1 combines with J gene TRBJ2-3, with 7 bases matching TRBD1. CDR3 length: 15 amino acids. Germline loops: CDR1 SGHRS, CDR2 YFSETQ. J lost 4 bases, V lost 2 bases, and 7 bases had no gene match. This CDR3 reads CASSLVGTASDTQYF. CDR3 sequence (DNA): TGCGCCAGCAGCTTAGTCGGGACAGCTTCAGATACGCAGTATTTT.

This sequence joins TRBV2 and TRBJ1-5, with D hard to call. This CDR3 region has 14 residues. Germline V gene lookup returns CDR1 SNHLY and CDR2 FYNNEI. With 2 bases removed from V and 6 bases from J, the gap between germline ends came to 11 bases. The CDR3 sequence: CASSELREGQPQHF. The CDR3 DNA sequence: TGTGCCAGCAGTGAACTTCGTGAGGGTCAGCCCCAGCATTTT.

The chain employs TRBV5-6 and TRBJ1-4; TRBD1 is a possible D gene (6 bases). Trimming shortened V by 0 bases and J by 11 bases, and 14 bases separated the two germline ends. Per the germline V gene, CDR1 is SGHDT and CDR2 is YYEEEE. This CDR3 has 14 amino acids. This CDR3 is CASSLGQAWGKLFF. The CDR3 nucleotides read TGTGCCAGCAGCTTGGGACAGGCCTGGGGGAAACTGTTTTTT.

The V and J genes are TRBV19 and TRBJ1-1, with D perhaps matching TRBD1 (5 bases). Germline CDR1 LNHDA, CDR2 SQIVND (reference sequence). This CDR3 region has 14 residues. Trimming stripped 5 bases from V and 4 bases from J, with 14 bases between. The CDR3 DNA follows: TGTGCCAGTAGTCCCACGGGGGGGGGCACTGAAGCTTTCTTT. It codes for CASSPTGGGTEAFF.

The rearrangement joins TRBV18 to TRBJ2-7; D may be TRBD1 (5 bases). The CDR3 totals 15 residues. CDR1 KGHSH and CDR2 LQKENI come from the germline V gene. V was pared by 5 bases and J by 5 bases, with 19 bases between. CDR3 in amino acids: CASSSSQGREDEQYF. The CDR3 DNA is TGTGCCAGCTCATCAAGTCAGGGTCGTGAGGACGAGCAGTACTTC.

This CDR3 is CASSLRQGGYSPLHF. Written as DNA, the CDR3 is TGTGCCAGCAGTTTAAGACAGGGTGGTTATTCACCCCTCCACTTT. The chain combines TRBV27 with TRBJ1-6; TRBD1 matches 7 bases. CDR1 is MNHEY, CDR2 SMNVEV, per germline (reference sequence). J was trimmed by 8 bases and V by 2 bases; bases with no gene match: 6. This CDR3 spans 15 amino acids.

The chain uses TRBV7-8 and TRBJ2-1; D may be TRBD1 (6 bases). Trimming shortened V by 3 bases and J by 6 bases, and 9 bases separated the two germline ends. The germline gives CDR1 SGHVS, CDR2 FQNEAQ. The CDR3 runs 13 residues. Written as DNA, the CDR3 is TGTGCCAGCAGCTTGGACAGTAGCAATGAGCAGTTCTTC. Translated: CASSLDSSNEQFF.

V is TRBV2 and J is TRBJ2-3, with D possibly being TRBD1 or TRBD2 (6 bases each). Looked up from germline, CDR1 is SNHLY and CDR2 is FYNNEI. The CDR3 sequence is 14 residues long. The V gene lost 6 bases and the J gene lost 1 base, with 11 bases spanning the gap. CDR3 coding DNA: TGTGCCAGCAGGCCAGGGGAGGGCACAGATACGCAGTATTTT. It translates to CASRPGEGTDTQYF.

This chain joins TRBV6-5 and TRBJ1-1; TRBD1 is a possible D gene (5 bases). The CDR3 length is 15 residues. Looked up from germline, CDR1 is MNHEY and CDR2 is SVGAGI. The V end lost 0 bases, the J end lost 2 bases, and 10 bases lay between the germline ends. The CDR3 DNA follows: TGTGCCAGCAGTTACTCACAGACAGTAAACACTGAAGCTTTCTTT. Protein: CASSYSQTVNTEAFF.

The CDR3 coding sequence is TGTGCCAGCAGCCTGGGGACGGGCACCGGGGAGCTGTTTTTT. It translates to CASSLGTGTGELFF. The rearrangement links TRBV7-2 to TRBJ2-2; possibly TRBD1 or TRBD2 for D (5 bases each). The V end lost 5 bases, the J end lost 4 bases, and 11 bases lay between the germline ends. Germline V gene sequence: CDR1 SGHTA, CDR2 FQGNSA. The CDR3 extends over 14 amino acids.

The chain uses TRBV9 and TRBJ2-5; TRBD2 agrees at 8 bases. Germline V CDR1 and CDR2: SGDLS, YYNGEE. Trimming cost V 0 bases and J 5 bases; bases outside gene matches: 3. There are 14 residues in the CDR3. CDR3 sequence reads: CASSVVPSGETQYF. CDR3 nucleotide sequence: TGTGCCAGCAGCGTAGTGCCTAGCGGGGAGACCCAGTACTTC.

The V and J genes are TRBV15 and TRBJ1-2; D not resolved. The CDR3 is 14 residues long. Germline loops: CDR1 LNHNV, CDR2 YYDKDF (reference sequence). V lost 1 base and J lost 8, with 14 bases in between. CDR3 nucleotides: TGTGCCACCAGCAGAGCCATCTCGGGGTCCGGCTACACCTTC. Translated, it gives CATSRAISGSGYTF.

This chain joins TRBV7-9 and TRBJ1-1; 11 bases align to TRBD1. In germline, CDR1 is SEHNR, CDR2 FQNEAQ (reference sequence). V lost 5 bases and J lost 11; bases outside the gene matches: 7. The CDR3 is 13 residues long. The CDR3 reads CASSVGQGEAAFF. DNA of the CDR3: TGTGCCAGCAGCGTGGGACAGGGGGAAGCGGCTTTCTTT.

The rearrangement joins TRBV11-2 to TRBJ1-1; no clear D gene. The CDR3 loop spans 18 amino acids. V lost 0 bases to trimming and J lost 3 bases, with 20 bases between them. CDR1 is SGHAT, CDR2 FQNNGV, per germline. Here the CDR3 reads CASSLDSSWVMADTEAFF. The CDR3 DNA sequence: TGTGCCAGCAGCTTAGATAGTTCGTGGGTAATGGCGGACACTGAAGCTTTCTTT. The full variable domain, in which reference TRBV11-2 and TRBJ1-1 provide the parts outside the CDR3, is EAGVAQSPRYKIIEKRQSVAFWCNPISGHATLYWYQQILGQGPKLLIQFQNNGVVDDSQLPKDRFSAERLKGVDSTLKIQPAKLEDSAVYLCASSLDSSWVMADTEAFFGQGTRLTVV.

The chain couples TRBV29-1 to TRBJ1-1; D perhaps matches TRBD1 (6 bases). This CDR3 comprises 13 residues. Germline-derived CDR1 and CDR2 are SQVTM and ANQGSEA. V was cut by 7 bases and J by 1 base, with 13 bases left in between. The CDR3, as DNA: TGCAGCGCTGGGGGCAGGGGGAACACTGAAGCTTTCTTT. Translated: CSAGGRGNTEAFF.

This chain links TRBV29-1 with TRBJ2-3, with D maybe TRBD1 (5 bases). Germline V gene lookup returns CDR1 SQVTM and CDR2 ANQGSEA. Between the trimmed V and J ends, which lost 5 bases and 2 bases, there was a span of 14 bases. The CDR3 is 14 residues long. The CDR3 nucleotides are TGCAGCGTTAAGGATGGGGCCCCCACAGATACGCAGTATTTT. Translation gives CSVKDGAPTDTQYF.